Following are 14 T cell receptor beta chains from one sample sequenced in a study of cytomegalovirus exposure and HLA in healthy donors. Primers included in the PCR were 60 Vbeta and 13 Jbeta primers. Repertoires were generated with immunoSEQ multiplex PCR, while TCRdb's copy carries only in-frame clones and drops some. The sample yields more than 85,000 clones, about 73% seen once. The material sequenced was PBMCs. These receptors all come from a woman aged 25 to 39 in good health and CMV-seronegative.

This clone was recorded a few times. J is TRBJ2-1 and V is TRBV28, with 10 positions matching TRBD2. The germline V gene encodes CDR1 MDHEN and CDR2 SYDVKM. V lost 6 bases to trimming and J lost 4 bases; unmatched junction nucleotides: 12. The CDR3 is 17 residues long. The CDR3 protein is CASSPGPSGRDYNEQFF. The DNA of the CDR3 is TGTGCCAGCAGCCCCGGCCCCAGCGGGAGGGATTACAATGAGCAGTTCTTC.

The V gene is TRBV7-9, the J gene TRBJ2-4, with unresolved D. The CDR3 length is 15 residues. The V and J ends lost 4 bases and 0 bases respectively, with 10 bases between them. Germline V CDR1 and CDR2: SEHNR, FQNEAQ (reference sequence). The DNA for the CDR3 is TGTGCCAGCAGCTACGATTGGCTAGCCAAAAACATTCAGTACTTC. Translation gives CASSYDWLAKNIQYF.

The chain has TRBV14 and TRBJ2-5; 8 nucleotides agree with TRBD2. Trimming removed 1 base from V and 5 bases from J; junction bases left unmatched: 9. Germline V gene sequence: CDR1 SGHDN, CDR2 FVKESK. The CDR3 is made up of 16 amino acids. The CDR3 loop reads CASSQVTGGPRETQYF. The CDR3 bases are TGTGCCAGCAGCCAAGTGACGGGGGGGCCGCGGGAGACCCAGTACTTC.

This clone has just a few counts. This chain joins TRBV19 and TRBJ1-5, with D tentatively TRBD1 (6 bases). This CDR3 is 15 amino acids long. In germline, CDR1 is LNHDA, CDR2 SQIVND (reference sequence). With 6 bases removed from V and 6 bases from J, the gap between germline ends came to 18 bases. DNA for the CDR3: TGTGCCAGTAGCCCGGACAGTTCTTTCTTTCAGCCCCAGCATTTT. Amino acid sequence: CASSPDSSFFQPQHF.

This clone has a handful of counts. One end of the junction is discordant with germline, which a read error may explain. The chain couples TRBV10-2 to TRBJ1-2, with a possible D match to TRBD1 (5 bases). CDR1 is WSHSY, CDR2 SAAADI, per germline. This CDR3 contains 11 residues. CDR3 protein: CASSEGAWEFF. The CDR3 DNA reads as TGCGCCAGCAGTGAGGGGGCGTGGGAATTCTTC.

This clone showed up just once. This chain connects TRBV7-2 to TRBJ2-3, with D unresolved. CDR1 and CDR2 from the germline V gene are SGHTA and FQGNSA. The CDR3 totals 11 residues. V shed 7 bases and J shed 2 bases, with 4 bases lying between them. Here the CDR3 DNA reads TGTGCCAGCACCAACACAGATACGCAGTATTTT. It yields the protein CASTNTDTQYF.

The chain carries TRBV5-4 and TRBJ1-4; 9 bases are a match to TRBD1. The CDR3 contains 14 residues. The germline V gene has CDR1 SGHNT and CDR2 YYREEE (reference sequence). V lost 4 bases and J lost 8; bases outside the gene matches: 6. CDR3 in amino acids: CASSPGQGREKLFF. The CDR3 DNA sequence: TGTGCCAGCAGCCCGGGACAGGGACGGGAAAAACTGTTTTTT. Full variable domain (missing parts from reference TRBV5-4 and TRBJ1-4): ETGVTQSPTHLIKTRGQQVTLRCSSQSGHNTVSWYQQALGQGPQFIFQYYREEENGRGNFPPRFSGLQFPNYSSELNVNALELDDSALYLCASSPGQGREKLFFGSGTQLSVL.

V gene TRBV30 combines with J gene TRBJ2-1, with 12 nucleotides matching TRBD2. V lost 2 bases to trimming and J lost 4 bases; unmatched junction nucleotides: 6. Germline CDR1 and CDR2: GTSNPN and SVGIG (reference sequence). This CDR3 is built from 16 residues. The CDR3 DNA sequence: TGTGCCTGGAGTTCTAGCGGGAGGGTCTCTTACAATGAGCAGTTCTTC. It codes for CAWSSSGRVSYNEQFF.

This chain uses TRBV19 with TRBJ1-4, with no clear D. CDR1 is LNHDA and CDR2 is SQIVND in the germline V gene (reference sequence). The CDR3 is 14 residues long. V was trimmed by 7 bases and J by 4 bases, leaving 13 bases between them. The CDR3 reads CASMAGTHNEKLFF. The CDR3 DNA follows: TGTGCCAGTATGGCTGGCACACATAATGAAAAACTGTTTTTT.

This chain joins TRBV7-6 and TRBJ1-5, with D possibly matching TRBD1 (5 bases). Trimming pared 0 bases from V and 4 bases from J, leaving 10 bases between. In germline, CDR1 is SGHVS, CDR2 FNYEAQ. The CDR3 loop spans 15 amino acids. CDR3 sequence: CASSLAWGRNQPQHF. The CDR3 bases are TGTGCCAGCAGCTTAGCGTGGGGCCGGAATCAGCCCCAGCATTTT.

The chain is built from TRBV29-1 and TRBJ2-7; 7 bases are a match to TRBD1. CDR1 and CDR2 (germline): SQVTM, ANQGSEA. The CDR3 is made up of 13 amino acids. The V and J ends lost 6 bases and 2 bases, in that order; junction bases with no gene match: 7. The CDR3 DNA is TGCAGCGTGATAGACAGGGTGACCTACGAGCAGTACTTC. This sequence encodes CSVIDRVTYEQYF.

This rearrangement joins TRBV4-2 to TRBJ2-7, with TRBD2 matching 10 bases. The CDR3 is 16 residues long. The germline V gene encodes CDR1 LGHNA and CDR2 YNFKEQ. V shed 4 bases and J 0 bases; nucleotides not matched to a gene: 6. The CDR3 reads CASSLAASGSSYEQYF. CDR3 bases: TGTGCCAGCAGCCTCGCTGCTAGCGGGAGCTCCTACGAGCAGTACTTC.

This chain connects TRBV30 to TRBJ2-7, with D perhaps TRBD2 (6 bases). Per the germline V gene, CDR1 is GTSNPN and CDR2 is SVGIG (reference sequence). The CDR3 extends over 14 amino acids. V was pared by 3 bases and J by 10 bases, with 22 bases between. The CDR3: CAWSEGGSGRIQYF. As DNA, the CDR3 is TGTGCCTGGAGCGAAGGCGGTAGCGGCAGAATCCAGTACTTC.

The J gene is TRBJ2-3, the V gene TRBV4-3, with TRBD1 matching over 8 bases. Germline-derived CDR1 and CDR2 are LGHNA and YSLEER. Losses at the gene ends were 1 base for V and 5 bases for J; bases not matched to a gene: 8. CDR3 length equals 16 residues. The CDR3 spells CASSQGGTGSKDTQYF. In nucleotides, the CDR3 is TGCGCCAGCAGCCAAGGGGGGACAGGCTCCAAAGATACGCAGTATTTT.